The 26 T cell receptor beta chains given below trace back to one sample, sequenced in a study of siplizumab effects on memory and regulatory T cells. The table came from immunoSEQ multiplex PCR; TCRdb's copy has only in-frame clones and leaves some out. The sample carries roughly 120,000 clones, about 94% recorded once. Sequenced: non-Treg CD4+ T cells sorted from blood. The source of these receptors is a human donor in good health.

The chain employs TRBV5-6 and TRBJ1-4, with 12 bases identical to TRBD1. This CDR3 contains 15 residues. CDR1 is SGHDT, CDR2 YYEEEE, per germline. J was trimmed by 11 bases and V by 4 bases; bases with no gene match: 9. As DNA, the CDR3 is TGTGCCAGCAGCCCCGAGGGGACAGGGGGCATGAAACTGTTTTTT. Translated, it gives CASSPEGTGGMKLFF.

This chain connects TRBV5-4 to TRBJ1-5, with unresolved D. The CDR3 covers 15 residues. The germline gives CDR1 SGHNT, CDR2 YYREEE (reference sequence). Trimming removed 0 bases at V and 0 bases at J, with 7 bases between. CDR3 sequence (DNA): TGTGCCAGCAGCTTGGGAGGGAGTAGCAATCAGCCCCAGCATTTT. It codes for CASSLGGSSNQPQHF.

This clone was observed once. CDR3 nucleotide sequence: TGTGCCAGCAGTTTTTCAGAGCCCTCTGGGGCCAACGTCCTGACTTTC. Its translation is CASSFSEPSGANVLTF. The rearrangement uses TRBV27 and TRBJ2-6; D call uncertain. This CDR3 has 16 residues. Per the germline V gene, CDR1 is MNHEY and CDR2 is SMNVEV (reference sequence). Between the trimmed V and J ends, which lost 3 bases and 0 bases, there was a span of 9 bases.

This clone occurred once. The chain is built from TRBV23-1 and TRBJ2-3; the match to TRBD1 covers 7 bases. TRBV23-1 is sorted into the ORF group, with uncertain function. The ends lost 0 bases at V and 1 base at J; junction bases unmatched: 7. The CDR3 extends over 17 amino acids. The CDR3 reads CASSQSGEGAGTDTQYF. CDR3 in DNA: TGCGCCAGCAGTCAATCAGGTGAGGGGGCGGGCACAGATACGCAGTATTTT.

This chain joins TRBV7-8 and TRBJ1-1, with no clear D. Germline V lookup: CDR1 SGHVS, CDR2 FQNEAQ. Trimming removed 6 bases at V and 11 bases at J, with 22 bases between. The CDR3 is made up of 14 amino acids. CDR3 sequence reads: CASSFSNTGFRAFF. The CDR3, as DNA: TGTGCCAGCAGTTTCTCGAATACGGGTTTCAGGGCTTTCTTT.

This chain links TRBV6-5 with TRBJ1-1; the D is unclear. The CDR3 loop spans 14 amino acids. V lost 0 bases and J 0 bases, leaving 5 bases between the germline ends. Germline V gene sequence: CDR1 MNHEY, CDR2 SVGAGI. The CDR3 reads CASSYSPLNTEAFF. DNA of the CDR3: TGTGCCAGCAGTTACTCGCCCTTGAACACTGAAGCTTTCTTT.

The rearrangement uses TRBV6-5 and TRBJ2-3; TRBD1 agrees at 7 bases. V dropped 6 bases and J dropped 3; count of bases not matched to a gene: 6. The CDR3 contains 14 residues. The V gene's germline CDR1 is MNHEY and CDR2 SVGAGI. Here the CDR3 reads CASSATGRTDTQYF. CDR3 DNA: TGTGCCAGCAGCGCGACAGGGAGAACAGATACGCAGTATTTT.

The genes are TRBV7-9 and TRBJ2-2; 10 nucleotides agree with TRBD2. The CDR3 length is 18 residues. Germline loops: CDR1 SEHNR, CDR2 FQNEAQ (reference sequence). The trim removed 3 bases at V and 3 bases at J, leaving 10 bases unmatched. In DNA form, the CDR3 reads TGTGCCAGCAGCTTGATCCGGCTAGCGGGGGCCTACACCGGGGAGCTGTTTTTT. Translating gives CASSLIRLAGAYTGELFF.

CDR3 region: CSVRDTKPLYEQYF. CDR3 nucleotides: TGCAGCGTTAGGGACACAAAACCCCTCTACGAGCAGTACTTC. V gene TRBV29-1 combines with J gene TRBJ2-7; D may be TRBD1 (6 bases). The germline gives CDR1 SQVTM, CDR2 ANQGSEA. CDR3 size: 14 residues. Trimming stripped 5 bases from V and 3 bases from J, with 17 bases between.

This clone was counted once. As DNA, the CDR3 is TGTGCCAGCAGGCAACAGGGGCCGATCTCCTACGAGCAGTACTTC. Translation: CASRQQGPISYEQYF. This rearrangement joins TRBV5-4 to TRBJ2-7, with 7 bases lining up with TRBD1. The germline V gene encodes CDR1 SGHNT and CDR2 YYREEE (reference sequence). This CDR3 region has 15 residues. J gave up 0 bases and V 5 bases, and 8 bases lay outside the gene matches. The variable domain in full, completed from reference TRBV5-4 and TRBJ2-7, reads ETGVTQSPTHLIKTRGQQVTLRCSSQSGHNTVSWYQQALGQGPQFIFQYYREEENGRGNFPPRFSGLQFPNYSSELNVNALELDDSALYLCASRQQGPISYEQYFGPGTRLTVT.

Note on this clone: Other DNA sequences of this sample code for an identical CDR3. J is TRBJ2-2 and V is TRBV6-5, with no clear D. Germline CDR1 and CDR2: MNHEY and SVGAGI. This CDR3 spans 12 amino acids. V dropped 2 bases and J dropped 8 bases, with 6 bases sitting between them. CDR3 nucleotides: TGTGCCAGCAGTTACAGGGTGGGGGAGCTGTTTTTT. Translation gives CASSYRVGELFF.

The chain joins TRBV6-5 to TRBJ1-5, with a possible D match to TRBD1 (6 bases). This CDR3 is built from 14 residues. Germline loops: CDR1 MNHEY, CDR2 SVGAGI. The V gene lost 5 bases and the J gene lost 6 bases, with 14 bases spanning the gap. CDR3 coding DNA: TGTGCCAGCAGTAGCCAACAGGGAGGTCAGCCCCAGCATTTT. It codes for CASSSQQGGQPQHF.

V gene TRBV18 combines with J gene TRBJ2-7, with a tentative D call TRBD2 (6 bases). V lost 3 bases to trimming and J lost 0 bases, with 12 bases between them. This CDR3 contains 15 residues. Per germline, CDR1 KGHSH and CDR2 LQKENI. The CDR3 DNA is TGTGCCAGCTCACCCGGACGGGGACTCTCCTACGAGCAGTACTTC. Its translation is CASSPGRGLSYEQYF. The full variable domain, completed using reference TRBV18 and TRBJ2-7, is NAGVMQNPRHLVRRRGQEARLRCSPMKGHSHVYWYRQLPEEGLKFMVYLQKENIIDESGMPKERFSAEFPKEGPSILRIQQVVRGDSAAYFCASSPGRGLSYEQYFGPGTRLTVT.

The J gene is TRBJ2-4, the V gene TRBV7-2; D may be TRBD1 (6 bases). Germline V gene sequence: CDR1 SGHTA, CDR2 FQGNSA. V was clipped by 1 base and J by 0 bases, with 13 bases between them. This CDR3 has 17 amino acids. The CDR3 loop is CASSLGFGTLAKNIQYF. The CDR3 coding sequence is TGTGCCAGCAGCTTAGGGTTTGGGACATTAGCCAAAAACATTCAGTACTTC.

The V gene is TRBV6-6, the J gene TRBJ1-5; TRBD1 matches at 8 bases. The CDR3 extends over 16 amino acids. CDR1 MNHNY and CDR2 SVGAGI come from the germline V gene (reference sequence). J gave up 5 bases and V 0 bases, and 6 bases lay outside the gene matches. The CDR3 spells CASSYSGGQGYQPQHF. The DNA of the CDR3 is TGTGCCAGCAGTTACTCTGGCGGACAGGGTTATCAGCCCCAGCATTTT.

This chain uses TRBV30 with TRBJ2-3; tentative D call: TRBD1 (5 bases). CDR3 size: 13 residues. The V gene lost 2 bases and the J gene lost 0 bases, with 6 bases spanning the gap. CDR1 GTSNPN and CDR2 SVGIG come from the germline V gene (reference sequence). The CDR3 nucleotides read TGTGCCTGGAGTCAGGGTAGCACAGATACGCAGTATTTT. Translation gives CAWSQGSTDTQYF.

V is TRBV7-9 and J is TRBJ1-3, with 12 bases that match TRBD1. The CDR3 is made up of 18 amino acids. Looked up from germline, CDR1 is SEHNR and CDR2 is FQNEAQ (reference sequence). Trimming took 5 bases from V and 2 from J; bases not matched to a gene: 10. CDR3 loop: CASSIYRDRGLPGNTIYF. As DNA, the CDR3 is TGTGCCAGCAGCATCTATCGGGACAGGGGGCTACCTGGAAACACCATATATTTT.

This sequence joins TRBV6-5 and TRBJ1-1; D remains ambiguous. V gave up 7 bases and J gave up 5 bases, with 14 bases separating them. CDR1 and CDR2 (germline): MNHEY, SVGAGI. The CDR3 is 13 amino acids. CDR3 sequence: CASKSAKGTEAFF. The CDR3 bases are TGTGCCAGCAAGTCGGCGAAGGGTACTGAAGCTTTCTTT.

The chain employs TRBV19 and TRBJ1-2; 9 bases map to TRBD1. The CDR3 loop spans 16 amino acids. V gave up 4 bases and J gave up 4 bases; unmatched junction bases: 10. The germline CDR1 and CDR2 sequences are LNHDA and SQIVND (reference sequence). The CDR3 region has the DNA TGTGCCAGTAGTACCGCCGGGACAGGGTATCTCTATGGCTACACCTTC. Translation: CASSTAGTGYLYGYTF.

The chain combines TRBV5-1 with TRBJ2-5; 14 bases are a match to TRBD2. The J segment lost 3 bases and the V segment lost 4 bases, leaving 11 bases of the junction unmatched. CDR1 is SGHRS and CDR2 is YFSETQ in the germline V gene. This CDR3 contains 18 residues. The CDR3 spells CASSPGLAGGLQKETQYF. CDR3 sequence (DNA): TGCGCCAGCAGCCCCGGACTAGCGGGGGGACTCCAAAAAGAGACCCAGTACTTC.

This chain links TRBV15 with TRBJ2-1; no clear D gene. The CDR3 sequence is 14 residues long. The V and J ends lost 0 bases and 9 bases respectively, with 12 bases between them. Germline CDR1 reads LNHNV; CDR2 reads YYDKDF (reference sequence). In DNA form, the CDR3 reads TGTGCCACCAGCAGAGATAGGGCCGATAGTGAGCAGTTCTTC. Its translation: CATSRDRADSEQFF.

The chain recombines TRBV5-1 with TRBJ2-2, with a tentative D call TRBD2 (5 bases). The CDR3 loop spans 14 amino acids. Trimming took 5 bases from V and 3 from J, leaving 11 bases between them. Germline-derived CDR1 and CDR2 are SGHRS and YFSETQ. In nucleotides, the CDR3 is TGCGCCAGCAGTGGCATGAGGGACACCGGGGAGCTGTTTTTT. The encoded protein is CASSGMRDTGELFF. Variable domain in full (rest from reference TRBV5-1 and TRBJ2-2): KAGVTQTPRYLIKTRGQQVTLSCSPISGHRSVSWYQQTPGQGLQFLFEYFSETQRNKGNFPGRFSGRQFSNSRSEMNVSTLELGDSALYLCASSGMRDTGELFFGEGSRLTVL.

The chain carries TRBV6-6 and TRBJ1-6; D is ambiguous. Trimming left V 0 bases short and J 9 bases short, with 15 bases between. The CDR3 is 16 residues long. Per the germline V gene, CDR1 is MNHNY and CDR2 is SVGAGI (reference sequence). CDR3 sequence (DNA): TGTGCCAGCAGTTACTCGCCAGGCAGGAACGTTTCACCCCTCCACTTT. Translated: CASSYSPGRNVSPLHF.

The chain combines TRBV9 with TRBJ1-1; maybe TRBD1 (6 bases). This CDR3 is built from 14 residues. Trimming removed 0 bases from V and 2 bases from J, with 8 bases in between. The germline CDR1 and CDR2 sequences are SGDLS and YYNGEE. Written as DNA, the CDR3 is TGTGCCAGCAGCGTAGTGGGGACAAACACTGAAGCTTTCTTT. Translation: CASSVVGTNTEAFF.

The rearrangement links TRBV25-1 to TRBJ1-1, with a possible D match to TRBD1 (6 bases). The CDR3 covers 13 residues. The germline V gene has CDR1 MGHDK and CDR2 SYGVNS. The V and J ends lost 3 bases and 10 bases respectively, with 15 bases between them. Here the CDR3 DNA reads TGTGCCAGCAGTGACGCCGGGGGCGCTCCAGCTTTCTTT. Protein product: CASSDAGGAPAFF.

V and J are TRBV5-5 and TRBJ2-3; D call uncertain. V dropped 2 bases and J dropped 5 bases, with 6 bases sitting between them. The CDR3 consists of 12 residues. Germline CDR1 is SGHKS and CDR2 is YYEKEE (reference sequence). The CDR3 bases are TGTGCCAGCAGCTTATGGGGAGATACGCAGTATTTT. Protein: CASSLWGDTQYF.